This T cell receptor (beta chain) was sequenced for a study of shared clonotypes between healthy human individuals. The table came from immunoSEQ multiplex PCR; TCRdb's copy has only in-frame clones and leaves some out. In the table there are around 550,000 clones, roughly 95% of which are singletons. Points on this clone: The antigen is not known.

General study results and limits: Investigators collected only blood, and repertoires in tissues likely differ. It was observed that 4% to 6% of naive CD4 clonotypes were shared across a handful of donors.

CD45RO-negative cells were positively selected for CCR7, leaving out terminally differentiated effector memory CD45RA+ cells. The CDR3 has 14 residues. Per the germline V gene, CDR1 is MNHEY and CDR2 is SMNVEV (reference sequence). This sequence originates from a woman in her 30s in good health. The sequenced material came from naive CD8+ T cells sorted from blood. The chain joins TRBV27 to TRBJ2-5; 11 nucleotides agree with TRBD2. The closer fit of TRBJ2-7 to the DNA end suggests the J call may be wrong. CDR3: CASSPGLAAYEQYF. The DNA for the CDR3 is TGTGCCAGCAGCCCGGGACTAGCGGCCTACGAGCAGTACTTC.